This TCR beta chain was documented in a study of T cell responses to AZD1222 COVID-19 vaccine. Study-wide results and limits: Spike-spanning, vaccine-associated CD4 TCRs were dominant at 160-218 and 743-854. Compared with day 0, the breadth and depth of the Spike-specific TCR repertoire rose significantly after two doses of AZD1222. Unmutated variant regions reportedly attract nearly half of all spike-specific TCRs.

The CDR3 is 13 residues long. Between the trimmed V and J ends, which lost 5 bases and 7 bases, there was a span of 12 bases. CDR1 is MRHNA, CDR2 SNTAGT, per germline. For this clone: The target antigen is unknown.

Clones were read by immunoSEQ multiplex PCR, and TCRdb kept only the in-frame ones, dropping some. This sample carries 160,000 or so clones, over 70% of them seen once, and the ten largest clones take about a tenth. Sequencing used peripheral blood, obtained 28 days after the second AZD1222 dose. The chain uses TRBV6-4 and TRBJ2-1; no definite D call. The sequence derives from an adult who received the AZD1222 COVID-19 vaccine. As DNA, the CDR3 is TGTGCCAGCAGTTTGGCCCATTGGAATGAGCAGTTCTTC. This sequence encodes CASSLAHWNEQFF.